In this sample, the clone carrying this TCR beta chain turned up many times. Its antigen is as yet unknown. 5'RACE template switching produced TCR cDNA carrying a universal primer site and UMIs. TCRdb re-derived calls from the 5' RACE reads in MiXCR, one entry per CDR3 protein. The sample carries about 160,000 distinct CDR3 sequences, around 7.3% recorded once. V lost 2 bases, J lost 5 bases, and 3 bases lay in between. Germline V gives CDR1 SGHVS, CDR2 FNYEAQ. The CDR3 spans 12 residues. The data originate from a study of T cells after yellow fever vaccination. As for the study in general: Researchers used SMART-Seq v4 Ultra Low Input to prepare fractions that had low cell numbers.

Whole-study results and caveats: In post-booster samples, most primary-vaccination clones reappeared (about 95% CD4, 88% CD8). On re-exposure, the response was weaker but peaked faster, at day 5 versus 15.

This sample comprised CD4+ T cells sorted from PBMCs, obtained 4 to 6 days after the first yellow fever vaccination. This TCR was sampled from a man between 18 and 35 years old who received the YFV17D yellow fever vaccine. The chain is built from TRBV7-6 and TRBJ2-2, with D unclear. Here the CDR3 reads CASSLFTGELFF. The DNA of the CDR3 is TGTGCCAGCAGCTTATTTACCGGGGAGCTGTTTTTT.